The 12 T cell receptor beta chains below come from one sample, sequenced in a study of blood T cell repertoires in COVID-19. Only in-frame clones appear in the TCRdb table, and some are missing; sequencing was by immunoSEQ multiplex PCR. In the table there are about 320,000 clones, approximately 85% of which are singletons. The specimen sequenced was peripheral blood. The receptor set was obtained from a human donor in a cohort sampled during active COVID-19.

The chain is built from TRBV6-2 or TRBV6-3 and TRBJ1-1, with TRBD1 matching 7 bases. Germline CDR1 MNHEY, CDR2 SVGEGT. The trim removed 2 bases at V and 8 bases at J, leaving 5 bases unmatched. This CDR3 spans 13 amino acids. The CDR3 here is CASSYGADREAFF. CDR3 bases: TGTGCCAGCAGTTACGGGGCGGACAGGGAAGCTTTCTTT.

This clone was observed once. The chain uses TRBV5-1 and TRBJ2-3; TRBD1 matches 9 bases. Trimming cost V 4 bases and J 3 bases; bases outside gene matches: 9. This CDR3 region has 16 residues. In germline, CDR1 is SGHRS, CDR2 YFSETQ. The CDR3 sequence: CASSLGDRAGTDTQYF. The CDR3 DNA sequence: TGCGCCAGCAGCCTGGGGGACAGGGCGGGTACAGATACGCAGTATTTT.

The V gene is TRBV5-1, the J gene TRBJ2-1, with 11 bases aligning to TRBD1. The CDR3 length is 15 residues. V shed 4 bases, J shed 7 bases, and the junction held 7 bases outside the gene matches. Germline V CDR1 and CDR2: SGHRS, YFSETQ. The CDR3 region has the DNA TGCGCCAGCAGCCCCGGACAGGGGGCATTAAATGAGCAGTTCTTC. It translates to CASSPGQGALNEQFF.

The chain employs TRBV6-5 and TRBJ1-1; 8 bases match TRBD1. The germline V gene has CDR1 MNHEY and CDR2 SVGAGI. V lost 6 bases, J lost 2 bases, and 5 bases stayed unmatched. The CDR3 sequence is 14 residues long. CDR3 nucleotides: TGTGCCAGCAGCCTGGACAGGGCAAACACTGAAGCTTTCTTT. Translated, it gives CASSLDRANTEAFF.

The rearrangement links TRBV7-9 to TRBJ1-1; 9 bases are a match to TRBD1. Germline V lookup: CDR1 SEHNR, CDR2 FQNEAQ (reference sequence). Germline trimming cut 5 bases from V and 4 bases from J; bases unmatched to any gene: 8. The CDR3 runs 15 residues. Here the CDR3 DNA reads TGTGCCAGCAGCCCCTGGGACAGGGTTTTCACTGAAGCTTTCTTT. This gives the protein CASSPWDRVFTEAFF.

V and J are TRBV2 and TRBJ1-5; D uncertain. With 6 bases removed from V and 6 bases from J, the gap between germline ends came to 15 bases. Germline V gene sequence: CDR1 SNHLY, CDR2 FYNNEI. This CDR3 is built from 14 residues. Written as DNA, the CDR3 is TGTGCCAGCAGGCTCGCGGGTTCAGTTCAGCCCCAGCATTTT. Translated: CASRLAGSVQPQHF.

The CDR3 sequence: CASSWGQGFGQGEQYF. As DNA, the CDR3 is TGCGCCAGCAGCTGGGGACAGGGATTTGGACAGGGCGAGCAGTACTTC. V gene TRBV5-1 combines with J gene TRBJ2-7, with TRBD1 matching over 9 bases. Losses at the gene ends were 3 bases for V and 6 bases for J; bases not matched to a gene: 13. CDR3 size: 16 residues. CDR1 and CDR2 (germline): SGHRS, YFSETQ.

This clone has more than one count but fewer than ten. The chain recombines TRBV18 with TRBJ1-1, with no clear D. The CDR3 spans 13 residues. Trimming took off 0 bases at V and 6 bases at J, with 8 bases between the two ends. Germline assignment: CDR1 KGHSH and CDR2 LQKENI. Here the CDR3 reads CASSPPPRAEAFF. The CDR3 bases are TGTGCCAGCTCACCACCTCCCCGTGCTGAAGCTTTCTTT.

The chain combines TRBV19 with TRBJ1-1; possibly TRBD1 for D (5 bases). This CDR3 has 15 residues. V gave up 2 bases and J gave up 4 bases, with 14 bases separating them. Germline V gene lookup returns CDR1 LNHDA and CDR2 SQIVND (reference sequence). CDR3 amino acids: CASSIQVTAFTEAFF. In DNA, the CDR3 is TGTGCCAGTAGTATACAAGTGACAGCTTTCACTGAAGCTTTCTTT.

This chain uses TRBV18 with TRBJ1-3, with D perhaps TRBD1 (6 bases). From germline, CDR1 is KGHSH and CDR2 LQKENI. Trimming took 3 bases from V and 4 from J, leaving 10 bases between them. The CDR3 runs to 14 residues. CDR3 nucleotide sequence: TGTGCCAGCTCACCCGGCAGGGGAGGAAACACCATATATTTT. Amino acid sequence: CASSPGRGGNTIYF.

The chain carries TRBV4-1 and TRBJ2-4; weak D call: TRBD1 (6 bases). The ends were cut back, 4 bases at V and 0 bases at J, with 16 bases in the middle. The CDR3 covers 17 residues. Germline V gives CDR1 MGHRA, CDR2 YSYEKL. The CDR3 sequence is CASSPGDPVLAKNIQYF. CDR3 bases: TGCGCCAGCAGCCCAGGGGACCCAGTCCTAGCCAAAAACATTCAGTACTTC.

V usage is TRBV11-2 and J usage is TRBJ1-1; no reliable D call. V dropped 0 bases and J dropped 11 bases, with 10 bases sitting between them. Per germline, CDR1 SGHAT and CDR2 FQNNGV. CDR3 size: 12 residues. CDR3 region: CASSLDQKLAFF. Here the CDR3 DNA reads TGTGCCAGCAGCTTAGATCAGAAGTTGGCTTTCTTT.